These T cell receptor beta chains were read from a single sample in a study of T cell repertoires in cytomegalovirus infection. From the reads, TCRdb called clonotypes with MiXCR, one entry per CDR3 protein. Of under 200,000 distinct CDR3 sequences listed, roughly 9% were seen once; the top ten hold approximately 4.2%. The specimen was PBMCs. The source of these receptors is a human donor in good health (CMV status not recorded). Some clones in this sample may be carry-over from other donors' samples. Each CDR3 is given with its conserved first and last residue. A D gene is named only where the DNA matches it firmly. The listing skips clone size in some rows; elsewhere it reads once, few, many or a size class.

CDR3aa	CDR3nt	abundance	d_gene	v_gene	j_gene
CASRDGTSSYEQYF	TGTGCCAGCAGGGACGGAACTAGCTCCTACGAGCAGTACTTC	NA	NA	TRBV14	TRBJ2-7
CASSPPRGRFGIFSNQPQHF	TGTGCCAGCAGTCCCCCCCGGGGGCGTTTCGGGATTTTTAGCAATCAGCCCCAGCATTTT	few	NA	TRBV28	TRBJ1-5
CASSWSGRAGELFF	TGTGCCAGCAGTTGGTCAGGGCGCGCCGGGGAGCTGTTTTTT	few	NA	TRBV28	TRBJ2-2
CASSFDRGSQPQHF	TGTGCCAGCAGTTTTGACAGGGGTTCTCAGCCCCAGCATTTT	NA	TRBD1	TRBV28	TRBJ1-5
CASTSTGLNEQYF	TGTGCCAGCACTTCGACAGGGCTCAACGAGCAGTACTTC	NA	TRBD1	TRBV28	TRBJ2-7
CASSQQGSARARNEQFF	TGTGCCAGTAGTCAACAGGGGTCGGCACGGGCGAGGAATGAGCAGTTCTTC	NA	TRBD1	TRBV19	TRBJ2-1
CASSEGKVGGYTF	TGCGCCAGCAGTGAAGGAAAGGTGGGGGGCTACACCTTC	NA	NA	TRBV10-2	TRBJ1-2
CSVEDRLAGVGDEQFF	TGCAGCGTTGAAGATCGGCTAGCGGGAGTAGGCGATGAGCAGTTCTTC	few	TRBD2	TRBV29-1	TRBJ2-1
CASSLVGSQRNTEAFF	TGTGCCAGCAGCTTAGTGGGGAGTCAGCGGAACACTGAAGCTTTCTTT	once	NA	TRBV7-2	TRBJ1-1
CASSPRTGLQETQYF	TGTGCCAGCAGCCCACGTACGGGATTACAAGAGACCCAGTACTTC	few	NA	TRBV7-6	TRBJ2-5
CASSLEGGRGGDTQYF	TGTGCCAGCAGCTTAGAAGGCGGCCGAGGTGGAGATACGCAGTATTTT	many	NA	TRBV7-2	TRBJ2-3
CASSLGLLRQEPYNEQFF	TGTGCCAGCAGCTTAGGACTGTTACGGCAGGAGCCCTACAATGAGCAGTTCTTC	NA	NA	TRBV11-2	TRBJ2-1
CSVDPGDNLLRGYTF	TGCAGCGTCGACCCCGGTGACAACTTACTACGGGGCTACACCTTC	NA	NA	TRBV29-1	TRBJ1-2
CAWSTKGMNTEAFF	TGTGCCTGGAGTACGAAGGGGATGAACACTGAAGCTTTCTTT	many	NA	TRBV30	TRBJ1-1
CASSPRGVPSSYEQYF	TGTGCCAGCAGCCCTCGAGGGGTCCCGAGCTCCTACGAGCAGTACTTC	many	NA	TRBV7-2	TRBJ2-7
CASSLSRLAGKADTQYF	TGTGCCAGTAGTCTAAGTCGACTAGCGGGGAAGGCAGATACGCAGTATTTT	many	TRBD2	TRBV19	TRBJ2-3
CASSLGIQGSGNTIYF	TGTGCCAGCAGCTTAGGGATACAGGGAAGTGGAAACACCATATATTTT	many	NA	TRBV7-6	TRBJ1-3
CASSLSGQGTYEQYF	TGTGCCAGCAGTTTGTCGGGACAGGGGACCTACGAGCAGTACTTC	many	TRBD1	TRBV28	TRBJ2-7
CASSYGQGNEKLFF	TGTGCCAGCAGTTACGGGCAGGGAAATGAAAAACTGTTTTTT	NA	NA	TRBV6-5	TRBJ1-4
CASSLGDNTGIGYTF	TGTGCCAGCAGCTTAGGGGATAACACAGGGATCGGCTACACCTTC	many	NA	TRBV7-8	TRBJ1-2
CASSYQRDSRGDTQYF	TGTGCCAGCAGCTATCAACGGGACTCCCGAGGAGATACGCAGTATTTT	many	NA	TRBV28	TRBJ2-3
CSVETRDTQYF	TGCAGCGTTGAAACTAGGGATACGCAGTATTTT	NA	NA	TRBV29-1	TRBJ2-3
CASSLRVYSSYNEQFF	TGTGCCAGCAGCTTACGGGTGTACAGCTCCTACAATGAGCAGTTCTTC	many	NA	TRBV7-8	TRBJ2-1
CASSLAAGGTEAFF	TGCGCCAGCAGCTTGGCCGCAGGGGGCACTGAAGCTTTCTTT	many	TRBD1	TRBV5-1	TRBJ1-1
CASRAGTNAYEQYF	TGCGCCAGCAGGGCCGGGACAAACGCCTACGAGCAGTACTTC	NA	NA	TRBV10-2	TRBJ2-7
CSARVGGASETQYF	TGCAGTGCTAGAGTTGGCGGGGCCTCGGAGACCCAGTACTTC	few	NA	TRBV20-1	TRBJ2-5
CASSSPLNTEAFF	TGTGCCAGCAGTTCCCCACTGAACACTGAAGCTTTCTTT	many	NA	TRBV12-3/TRBV12-4	TRBJ1-1
CASSFVRDGSYEQYF	TGTGCCAGCAGTTTTGTCCGGGACGGATCCTACGAGCAGTACTTC	NA	NA	TRBV12-3/TRBV12-4	TRBJ2-7
CASSFPRTGDFVSSSGANVLTF	TGTGCCAGCAGCTTCCCCAGGACAGGGGACTTTGTTTCTAGCTCTGGGGCCAACGTCCTGACTTTC	many	TRBD1	TRBV11-3	TRBJ2-6
CASSYEGTEAFF	TGTGCCAGCAGTTACGAGGGGACTGAAGCTTTCTTT	NA	NA	TRBV6-2/TRBV6-3	TRBJ1-1
CATSRDWGSTGELFF	TGTGCCACCAGCAGAGATTGGGGAAGCACCGGGGAGCTGTTTTTT	few	NA	TRBV15	TRBJ2-2
CASSYRTYRFTDTQYF	TGTGCCAGCAGCTACAGAACCTACAGGTTCACAGATACGCAGTATTTT	many	NA	TRBV7-2	TRBJ2-3
CASSPRQGAGYNEQFF	TGTGCCAGCAGCCCTCGACAGGGGGCCGGCTACAATGAGCAGTTCTTC	NA	TRBD1	TRBV11-1	TRBJ2-1
CTSSFSNSPLHF	TGTACCAGCAGTTTTAGTAATTCACCCCTCCACTTT	once	NA	TRBV27	TRBJ1-6
CASSLDGTEAFF	TGTGCCAGCAGCTTGGACGGCACTGAAGCTTTCTTT	few	NA	TRBV5-4	TRBJ1-1
CASSLDDGQPQHF	TGTGCCAGCAGCTTAGATGACGGTCAGCCCCAGCATTTT	many	NA	TRBV7-6	TRBJ1-5
CASRPPTGTEETQYF	TGTGCCAGCAGACCTCCCACCGGGACAGAAGAGACCCAGTACTTC	many	TRBD1	TRBV6-1	TRBJ2-5
CSARDQGPTSYEQYF	TGCAGTGCTAGAGATCAGGGGCCGACATCCTACGAGCAGTACTTC	many	NA	TRBV20-1	TRBJ2-7
CSAPGLAVYEQYF	TGCAGTGCTCCTGGGCTAGCGGTCTACGAGCAGTACTTC	few	TRBD2	TRBV20-1	TRBJ2-7
CASSYSAGQAYEQYF	TGTGCCAGCAGTTACTCGGCGGGACAGGCCTACGAGCAGTACTTC	few	TRBD1	TRBV6-2/TRBV6-3	TRBJ2-7
CASSGSGTNTGELFF	TGTGCCAGTAGTGGTAGCGGGACGAACACCGGGGAGCTGTTTTTT	NA	TRBD2	TRBV19	TRBJ2-2
CASSPDIYNEQFF	TGTGCCAGCAGCCCGGACATTTACAATGAGCAGTTCTTC	few	NA	TRBV5-4	TRBJ2-1
CASSLATNTDTQYF	TGTGCCAGCAGCTTAGCTACTAACACAGATACGCAGTATTTT	few	NA	TRBV7-9	TRBJ2-3
CASSRGDRGSYNEQFF	TGTGCCAGTAGTAGGGGGGACAGGGGTTCCTACAATGAGCAGTTCTTC	many	TRBD1	TRBV19	TRBJ2-1
CATSDVGASGGASEQFF	TGTGCCACCAGTGATGTGGGGGCTAGCGGGGGGGCATCTGAGCAGTTCTTC	many	TRBD2	TRBV24-1	TRBJ2-1
CASSSLTSGVGEQYF	TGTGCCAGCAGCTCCCTGACTAGCGGGGTTGGCGAGCAGTACTTC	many	TRBD2	TRBV7-9	TRBJ2-7
CASSVRWEQYF	TGTGCCAGCAGCGTACGATGGGAGCAGTACTTC	NA	NA	TRBV11-2	TRBJ2-7
CASSLGRTSGFYNEQFF	TGTGCCAGCAGCTTAGGGCGGACTAGCGGGTTTTACAATGAGCAGTTCTTC	many	TRBD2	TRBV11-2	TRBJ2-1
CASSLHGGVGGEQYF	TGTGCCAGCAGCTTGCATGGCGGGGTGGGTGGGGAGCAGTACTTC	NA	NA	TRBV5-4	TRBJ2-7
CSAWNNEQFF	TGCAGCGCCTGGAACAATGAGCAGTTCTTC	many	NA	TRBV29-1	TRBJ2-1